This T cell receptor beta chain emerged from a study of blood T cells in healthy people across ages. A remark on this clonotype: As yet, its antigen is unknown.

A sample-barcoded 5' primer and a J-beta primer mix were used in a second PCR of roughly 6 to 11 cycles. One entry per CDR3 protein results from TCRdb running MiXCR on the 5' RACE reads. The table has roughly 2 million distinct CDR3 sequences, about 50% seen once; the top ten hold about 2.1%. The CDR3 runs to 16 residues. Germline CDR1 is DFQATT and CDR2 is SNEGSKA (reference sequence). With 0 bases clipped from V and 11 bases from J, the junction kept 16 bases outside the gene matches. Study observations and caveats: Higher diversity and more naive CD4+ cells were features of long-lived donors, compared to aged donors.

The chain joins TRBV20-1 to TRBJ2-5, with 9 bases matching TRBD2. This receptor was taken from a woman aged 40 to 49 in good health. Sequenced material: blood. CDR3: CSARDLFLAGIGEQYF. The CDR3 bases are TGCAGTGCTAGAGATCTCTTCCTAGCGGGGATAGGTGAGCAGTACTTC.